This T cell receptor (beta chain) was retrieved from a study of T cell repertoires in cytomegalovirus infection. For the study at large: Carrying CMV and the relevant HLA type showed in public TCR beta signatures. Whole-study results and caveats: Cumulative public TCR beta family frequency identified CMV carriers with the relevant HLA. The ex vivo response showed dominance by HLA-C-restricted CMV-specific TCR beta clonotypes.

Remarks on this clonotype: Its antigen is undetermined.

TCRdb reprocessed the reads with MiXCR, giving one entry per CDR3 protein. Altogether approximately 990,000 distinct CDR3 sequences are present, approximately 31% being singletons, with the ten largest covering over 10%. The CDR3 runs 18 residues. The V gene end was trimmed by 4 bases and the J gene end by 0 bases; junction bases not matched to a gene: 10. The input for sequencing was cultured CD8+ T cells from PBMCs, taken from culture after CMV antigen stimulation. This receptor was obtained from a human donor in good health (CMV status not recorded). Some clones in this sample may be carry-over from other donors' samples. The V gene is TRBV12-3 or TRBV12-4, the J gene TRBJ2-2, with 8 bases fitting TRBD1. CDR3 region: CASSSSHRGFANTGELFF. The CDR3, as DNA: TGTGCCAGCAGTTCCTCTCACAGGGGGTTCGCGAACACCGGGGAGCTGTTTTTT.